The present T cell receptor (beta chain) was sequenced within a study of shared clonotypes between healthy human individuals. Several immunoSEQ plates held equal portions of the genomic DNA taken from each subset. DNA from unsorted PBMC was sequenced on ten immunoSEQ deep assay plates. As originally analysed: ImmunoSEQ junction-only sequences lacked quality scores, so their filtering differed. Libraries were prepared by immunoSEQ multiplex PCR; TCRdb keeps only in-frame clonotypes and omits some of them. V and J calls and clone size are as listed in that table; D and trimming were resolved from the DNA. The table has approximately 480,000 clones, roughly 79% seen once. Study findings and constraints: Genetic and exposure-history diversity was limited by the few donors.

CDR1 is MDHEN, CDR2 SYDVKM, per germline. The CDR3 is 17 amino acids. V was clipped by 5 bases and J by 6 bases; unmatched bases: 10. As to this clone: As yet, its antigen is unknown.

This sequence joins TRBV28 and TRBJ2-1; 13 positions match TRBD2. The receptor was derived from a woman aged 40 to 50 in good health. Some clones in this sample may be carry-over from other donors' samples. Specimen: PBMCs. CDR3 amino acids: CASSRRPGLAGINEQFF. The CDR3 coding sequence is TGTGCCAGCAGTCGCAGACCGGGACTAGCGGGAATCAATGAGCAGTTCTTC.